This is a list of T cell receptor beta chains from one sample in a study of shared clonotypes between healthy human individuals. Clones were read by immunoSEQ multiplex PCR, and TCRdb kept only the in-frame ones, dropping some. This table holds 90,000 to 130,000 clones, approximately 70% found once. Sequenced input: memory CD8+ T cells sorted from blood. Receptors were obtained from a woman aged 30 to 39 in good health. CDR3s include the opening cysteine and the closing phenylalanine or tryptophan. Each record gives: J gene, D gene, clone size, V gene, CDR3 DNA, CDR3 protein. D genes are given only for firm matches. Only part of the rows carry a size: once, few, many, or a class if the clone is expanded.

>TRBJ2-2|TRBD2|many|TRBV29-1
TGCAGCGTGACGAATACACTAGCGGGCGACACCGGGGAGCTGTTTTTT
CSVTNTLAGDTGELFF
>TRBJ2-7|-|-|TRBV27
TGTGCCAGCAGTCCCCACGGGGTGTACCTCTACGAGCAGTACTTC
CASSPHGVYLYEQYF
>TRBJ1-5|TRBD1|few|TRBV6-1
TGTGCCAGCAGTGATTCAGGGGGTCATCAGCCCCAGCATTTT
CASSDSGGHQPQHF
>TRBJ2-1|-|few|TRBV5-1
TGCGCCAGCAGCTCCGTGGGAGGGCCAGGGGGTGAGCAGTTCTTC
CASSSVGGPGGEQFF
>TRBJ1-5|-|-|TRBV4-1
TGCGCCAGCAGCCAAGATAACCGAGCTAATCAGCCCCAGCATTTT
CASSQDNRANQPQHF
>TRBJ2-7|-|-|TRBV7-8
TGTGCCAGCAGCTTAGGGGGTAGCGTAGCCTACGAGCAGTACTTC
CASSLGGSVAYEQYF
>TRBJ2-1|TRBD2|once|TRBV27
TGTGCCAGCAGTTTCCTCAAGCGGGAGGACACCTCGTATGAGCAGTTCTTC
CASSFLKREDTSYEQFF
>TRBJ2-7|-|-|TRBV19
TGTGCCAGTAGTATAGTAGCAGGCTACGAGCAGTACTTC
CASSIVAGYEQYF
>TRBJ2-5|-|-|TRBV7-3
TGTGCCAGCAGCGGACACATTAAGACCCAGTACTTC
CASSGHIKTQYF
>TRBJ2-2|-|few|TRBV28
TGTGCCAGCAGTTTAGGGCAGGGAGACACCGGGGAGCTGTTTTTT
CASSLGQGDTGELFF
>TRBJ1-5|-|few|TRBV4-1
TGCGCCAGCAGCCTCGTTACAGGGAATAATCAGCCCCAGCATTTT
CASSLVTGNNQPQHF
>TRBJ1-3|-|-|TRBV11-2
TGTGCCAGCAGCCCCACGGGGGTGGTTGGGAGAAACACCATATATTTT
CASSPTGVVGRNTIYF
>TRBJ1-5|-|many|TRBV4-1
TGCGCCAGCAGCCAAGCATCAGGGCACAGCAATCAGCCCCAGCATTTT
CASSQASGHSNQPQHF
>TRBJ2-1|TRBD1|-|TRBV6-6
TGTGCCAGCAGTCCCCCGGGGACAGGGAATGAGCAGTTCTTC
CASSPPGTGNEQFF
>TRBJ1-5|-|many|TRBV25-1
TGTGCCAGCTCTACTCGGGACACCGAGTCGAATCAGCCCCAGCATTTT
CASSTRDTESNQPQHF
>TRBJ1-2|TRBD1|-|TRBV4-1
TGCGCCAGCAGCCAAGATGAGAGGGACAGGGTCAATGGCTACACCTTC
CASSQDERDRVNGYTF
>TRBJ2-3|-|-|TRBV7-3
TGTGCCAGCAGCTTACTGGGTAGCGTGGATACGCAGTATTTT
CASSLLGSVDTQYF
>TRBJ2-5|-|-|TRBV27
TGTGCCAGCAGTTTATTCTTTAAAAGGGGGACCCAGTACTTC
CASSLFFKRGTQYF
>TRBJ2-5|TRBD2|once|TRBV27
TGTGCCAGCAGTTTATCGGCGGGAGGACTGGTTGAGCAGTACTTC
CASSLSAGGLVEQYF
>TRBJ1-5|-|-|TRBV7-2
TGTGCCAGCAGCTTAGTGTGGACCAGAACCCCCAATCAGCCCCAGCATTTT
CASSLVWTRTPNQPQHF
>TRBJ2-7|TRBD1|-|TRBV7-6
TGTGCCAGCAGCTGGAGGGCGGGGACAGGGGGCGGCGAGCAGTACTTC
CASSWRAGTGGGEQYF
>TRBJ2-7|-|-|TRBV21-1
TGTGCCAGCAGCAAAAGTTTAGAGGACCGTTTTTCCTACGAGCAGTACTTC
CASSKSLEDRFSYEQYF
>TRBJ2-1|TRBD2|-|TRBV28
TGTGCCAGCAGCACTACTAGCGGGAGGATCTACAATGAGCAGTTCTTC
CASSTTSGRIYNEQFF
>TRBJ1-2|-|-|TRBV27
TGTGCCAGCAGTTTGGCCGAGGGCTATGGCTACACCTTC
CASSLAEGYGYTF
>TRBJ1-4|-|-|TRBV29-1
TGCAGCGTTGAAGAGGCCGGGAACTATGAAAAACTGTTTTTT
CSVEEAGNYEKLFF
>TRBJ2-1|TRBD2|-|TRBV29-1
TGCAGCGTTTACAACGGGAGGGACTACAATGAGCAGTTCTTC
CSVYNGRDYNEQFF
>TRBJ1-2|TRBD1|once|TRBV5-1
TGCGCCAGCAGCTTGCAGGGGGAGGGCTACACCTTC
CASSLQGEGYTF
>TRBJ1-1|-|-|TRBV10-3
TGTGCCATCAGTGATTTATCGTTCGAGCGCAAAGTCGGGGGCAGGGGAGGCACTGAAGCTTTCTTT
CAISDLSFERKVGGRGGTEAFF
>TRBJ2-3|-|-|TRBV7-6
TGTGCCAGCAGCTTAGGGACTTTCAGTACGCAGTATTTT
CASSLGTFSTQYF
>TRBJ2-1|-|few|TRBV5-1
TGCGCCAGCAGCTTGGAAGGGGCTACCTCAGGCGAGCAGTTCTTC
CASSLEGATSGEQFF
>TRBJ2-7|-|-|TRBV11-2
TGTGCCAGCAGCTATTCTCTAGGATACGAGCAGTACTTC
CASSYSLGYEQYF
>TRBJ2-1|TRBD2|-|TRBV2
TGTGCCAGCGGCGGGAGGAGGTGGGATGAGCAGTTCTTC
CASGGRRWDEQFF
>TRBJ2-5|TRBD2|few|TRBV5-1
TGCGCCAGCATCGCGGGAGTGCAAGAGACCCAGTACTTC
CASIAGVQETQYF
>TRBJ1-1|TRBD1|-|TRBV25-1
TGTGCCAGCAGTGAGCCGGGACAGGGGGCCTCTGAAGCTTTCTTT
CASSEPGQGASEAFF
>TRBJ2-5|-|many|TRBV7-6
TGTGCCAGCAGCTTACTGACAGGAGCCCAAGAGACCCAGTACTTC
CASSLLTGAQETQYF
>TRBJ2-7|-|-|TRBV10-1
TGCGCCAGCAGTGACCTAGGTGTCGGGAACGAGCAGTACTTC
CASSDLGVGNEQYF
>TRBJ2-7|TRBD2|few|TRBV2
TGTGCCAGCACAAGCGGGAACGAGCAGTACTTC
CASTSGNEQYF
>TRBJ2-6|-|-|TRBV9
TGTGCCAGCAGCGTAGGGGGCTCCGGGGCCAACGTCCTGACTTTC
CASSVGGSGANVLTF
>TRBJ2-3|-|-|TRBV27
TGTGCCAGCGTACCCAGTTACGGCGCCACGCAGTATTTT
CASVPSYGATQYF
>TRBJ2-7|-|-|TRBV2
TGTGCCAGCAGTGATGGTGGCCGGACCTACGAGCAGTACTTC
CASSDGGRTYEQYF
>TRBJ2-7|-|-|TRBV27
TGTGCCAGCAAGACGGGGACGGCAGGGGCTCGCGAGCAGTACTTC
CASKTGTAGAREQYF
>TRBJ2-7|-|-|TRBV7-9
TGTGCCAGCAGCTTGACCGGGGCTGAGCAGTACTTC
CASSLTGAEQYF